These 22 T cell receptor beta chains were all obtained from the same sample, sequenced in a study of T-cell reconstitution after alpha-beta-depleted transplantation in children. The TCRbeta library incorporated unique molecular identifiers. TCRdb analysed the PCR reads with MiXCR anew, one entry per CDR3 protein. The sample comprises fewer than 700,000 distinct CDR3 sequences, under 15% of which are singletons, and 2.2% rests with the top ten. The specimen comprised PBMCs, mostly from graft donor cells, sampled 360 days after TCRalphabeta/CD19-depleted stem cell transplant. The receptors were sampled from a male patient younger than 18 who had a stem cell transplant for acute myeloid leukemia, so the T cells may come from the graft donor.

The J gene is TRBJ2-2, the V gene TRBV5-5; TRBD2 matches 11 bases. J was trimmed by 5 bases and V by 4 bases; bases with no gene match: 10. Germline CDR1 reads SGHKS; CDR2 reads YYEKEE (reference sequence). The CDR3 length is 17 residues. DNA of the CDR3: TGTGCCAGCAGCCCGGGACTAGCGGCCTCGGGGACCGGGGAGCTGTTTTTT. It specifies CASSPGLAASGTGELFF.

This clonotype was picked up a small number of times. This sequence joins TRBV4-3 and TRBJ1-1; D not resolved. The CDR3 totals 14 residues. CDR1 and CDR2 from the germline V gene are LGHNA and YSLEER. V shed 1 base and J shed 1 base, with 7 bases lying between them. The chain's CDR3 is CASSQVRRNTEAFF. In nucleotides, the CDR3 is TGCGCCAGCAGCCAAGTTCGTAGGAACACTGAAGCTTTCTTT.

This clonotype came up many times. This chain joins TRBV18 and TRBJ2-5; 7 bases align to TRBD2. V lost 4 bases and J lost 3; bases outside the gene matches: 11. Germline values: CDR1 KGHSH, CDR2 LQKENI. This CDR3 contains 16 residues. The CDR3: CASSLTDSGTKETQYF. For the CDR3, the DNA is TGTGCCAGCTCACTAACTGACTCCGGGACTAAAGAGACCCAGTACTTC.

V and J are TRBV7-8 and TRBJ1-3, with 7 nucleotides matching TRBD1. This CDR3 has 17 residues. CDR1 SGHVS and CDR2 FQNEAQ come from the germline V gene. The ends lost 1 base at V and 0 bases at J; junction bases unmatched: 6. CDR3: CASSLGTGLRSGNTIYF. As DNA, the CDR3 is TGTGCCAGCAGCTTAGGGACAGGCCTTCGCTCTGGAAACACCATATATTTT.

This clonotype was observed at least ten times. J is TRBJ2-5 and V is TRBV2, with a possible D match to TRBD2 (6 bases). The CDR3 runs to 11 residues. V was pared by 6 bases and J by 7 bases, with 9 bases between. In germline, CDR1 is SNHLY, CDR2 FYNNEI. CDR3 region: CASSAGGTQYF. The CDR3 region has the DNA TGTGCCAGCAGCGCCGGGGGGACCCAGTACTTC. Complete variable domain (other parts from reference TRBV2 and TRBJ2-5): EPEVTQTPSHQVTQMGQEVILRCVPISNHLYFYWYRQILGQKVEFLVSFYNNEISEKSEIFDDQFSVERPDGSNFTLKIRSTKLEDSAMYFCASSAGGTQYFGPGTRLLVL.

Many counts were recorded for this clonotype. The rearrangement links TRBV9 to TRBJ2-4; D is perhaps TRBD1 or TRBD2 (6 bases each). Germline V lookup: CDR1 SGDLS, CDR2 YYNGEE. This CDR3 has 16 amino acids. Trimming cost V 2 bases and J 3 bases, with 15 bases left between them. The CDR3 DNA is TGTGCCAGCAGCGTGGAGGGGGGAACGGTCAAAAACATTCAGTACTTC. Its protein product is CASSVEGGTVKNIQYF.

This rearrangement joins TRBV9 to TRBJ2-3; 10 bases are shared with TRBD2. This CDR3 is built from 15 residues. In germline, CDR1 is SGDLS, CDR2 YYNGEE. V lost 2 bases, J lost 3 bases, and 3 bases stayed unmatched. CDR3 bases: TGTGCCAGCAGCGTTCCGGGACTAGCGACAGATACGCAGTATTTT. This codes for CASSVPGLATDTQYF.

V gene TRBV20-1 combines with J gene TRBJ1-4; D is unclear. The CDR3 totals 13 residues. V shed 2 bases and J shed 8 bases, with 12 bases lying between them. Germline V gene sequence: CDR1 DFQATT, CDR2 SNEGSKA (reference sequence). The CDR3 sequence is CSARPGVGEKLFF. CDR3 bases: TGCAGTGCTAGACCCGGGGTCGGGGAAAAACTGTTTTTT.

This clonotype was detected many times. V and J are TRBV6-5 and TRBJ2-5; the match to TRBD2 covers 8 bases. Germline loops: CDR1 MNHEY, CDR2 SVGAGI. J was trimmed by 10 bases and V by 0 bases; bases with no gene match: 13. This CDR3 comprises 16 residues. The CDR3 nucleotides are TGTGCCAGCAGTTACTCCGGCCTAGCGGGCCCTGGGGACCAGTACTTC. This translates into CASSYSGLAGPGDQYF.

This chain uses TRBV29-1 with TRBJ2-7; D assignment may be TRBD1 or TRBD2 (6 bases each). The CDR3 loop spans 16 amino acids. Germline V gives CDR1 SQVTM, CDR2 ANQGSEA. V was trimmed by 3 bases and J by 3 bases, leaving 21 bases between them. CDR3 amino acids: CSVDVIRGRDNYEQYF. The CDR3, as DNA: TGCAGCGTTGATGTGATCCGGGGGCGCGATAACTACGAGCAGTACTTC.

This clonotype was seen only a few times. The CDR3 sequence: CASSLRAGKYEQYF. CDR3 nucleotide sequence: TGTGCCAGCAGCCTCAGGGCGGGGAAGTACGAGCAGTACTTC. The J gene is TRBJ2-7, the V gene TRBV7-9; D might be TRBD2 (6 bases). V was clipped by 5 bases and J by 4 bases, with 15 bases between them. Looked up from germline, CDR1 is SEHNR and CDR2 is FQNEAQ (reference sequence). This CDR3 has 14 amino acids.

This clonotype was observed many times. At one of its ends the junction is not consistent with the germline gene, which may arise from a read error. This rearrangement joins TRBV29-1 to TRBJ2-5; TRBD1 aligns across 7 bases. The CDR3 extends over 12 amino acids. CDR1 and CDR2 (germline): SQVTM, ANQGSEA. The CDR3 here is CSGEGGGQTQYF. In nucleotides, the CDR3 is TGCAGCGGTGAAGGGGGCGGCCAGACCCAGTACTTC.

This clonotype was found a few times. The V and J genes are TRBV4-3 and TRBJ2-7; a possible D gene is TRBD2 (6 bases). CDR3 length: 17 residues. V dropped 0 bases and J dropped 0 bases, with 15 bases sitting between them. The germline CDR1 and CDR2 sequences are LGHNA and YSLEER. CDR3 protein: CASSQDMTSGSSYEQYF. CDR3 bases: TGCGCCAGCAGCCAAGATATGACTAGTGGGAGCTCCTACGAGCAGTACTTC.

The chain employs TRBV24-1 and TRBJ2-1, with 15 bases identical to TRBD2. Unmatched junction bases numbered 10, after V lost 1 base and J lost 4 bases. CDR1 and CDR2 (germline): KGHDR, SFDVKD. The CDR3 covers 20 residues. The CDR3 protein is CATSDLKIRTSGRAYNEQFF. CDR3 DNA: TGTGCCACCAGTGATTTAAAGATACGGACTAGCGGGAGGGCTTACAATGAGCAGTTCTTC.

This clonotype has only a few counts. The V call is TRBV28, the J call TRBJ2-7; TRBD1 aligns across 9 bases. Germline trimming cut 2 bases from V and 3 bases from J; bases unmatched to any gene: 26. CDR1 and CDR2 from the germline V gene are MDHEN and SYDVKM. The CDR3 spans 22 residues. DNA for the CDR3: TGTGCCAGCAGTTTAATAGGACAGGGGTTCCCTCCGGGCCCCCGTGGTGTCTACGAGCAGTACTTC. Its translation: CASSLIGQGFPPGPRGVYEQYF.

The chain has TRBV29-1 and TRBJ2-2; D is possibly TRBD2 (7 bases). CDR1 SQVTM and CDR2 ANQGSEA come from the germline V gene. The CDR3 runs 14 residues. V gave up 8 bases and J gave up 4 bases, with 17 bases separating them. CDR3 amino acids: CSRDGGLGTGELFF. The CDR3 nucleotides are TGCAGCCGTGACGGGGGGCTCGGCACCGGGGAGCTGTTTTTT.

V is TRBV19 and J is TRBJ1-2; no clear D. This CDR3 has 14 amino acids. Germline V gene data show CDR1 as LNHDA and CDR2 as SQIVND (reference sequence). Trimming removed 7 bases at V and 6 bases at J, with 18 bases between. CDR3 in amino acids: CASTLSAGANGYTF. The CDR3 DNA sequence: TGTGCCAGTACCCTGTCGGCGGGCGCCAATGGCTACACCTTC. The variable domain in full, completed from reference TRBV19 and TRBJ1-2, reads DGGITQSPKYLFRKEGQNVTLSCEQNLNHDAMYWYRQDPGQGLRLIYYSQIVNDFQKGDIAEGYSVSREKKESFPLTVTSAQKNPTAFYLCASTLSAGANGYTFGSGTRLTVV.

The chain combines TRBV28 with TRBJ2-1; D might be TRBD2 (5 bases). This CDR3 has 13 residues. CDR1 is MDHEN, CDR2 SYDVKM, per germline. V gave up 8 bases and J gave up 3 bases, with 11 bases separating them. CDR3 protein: CASAGRHYNEQFF. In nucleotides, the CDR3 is TGTGCCAGCGCGGGCCGTCACTACAATGAGCAGTTCTTC.

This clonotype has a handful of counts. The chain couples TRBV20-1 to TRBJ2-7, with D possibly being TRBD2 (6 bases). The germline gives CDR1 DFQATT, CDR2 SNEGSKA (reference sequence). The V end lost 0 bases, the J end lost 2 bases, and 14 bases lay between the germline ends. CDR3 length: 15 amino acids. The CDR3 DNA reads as TGCAGTGCTAGAGATTTCCAGCGGGCGACCTACGAGCAGTACTTC. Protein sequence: CSARDFQRATYEQYF.

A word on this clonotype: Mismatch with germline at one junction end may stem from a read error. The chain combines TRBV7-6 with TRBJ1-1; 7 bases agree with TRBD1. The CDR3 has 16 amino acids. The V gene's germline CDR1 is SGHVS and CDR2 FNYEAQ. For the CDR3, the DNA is TGTACCAGCAGCTTAGGGGGCAGTTTAGTGAACACTGAAGCTTTCTTT. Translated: CTSSLGGSLVNTEAFF.

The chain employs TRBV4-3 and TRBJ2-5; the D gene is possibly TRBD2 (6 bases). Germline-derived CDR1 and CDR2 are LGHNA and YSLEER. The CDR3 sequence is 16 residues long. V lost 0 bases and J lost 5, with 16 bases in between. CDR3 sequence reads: CASSQDGTWEDETQYF. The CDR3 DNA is TGCGCCAGCAGCCAAGATGGAACTTGGGAGGACGAGACCCAGTACTTC.

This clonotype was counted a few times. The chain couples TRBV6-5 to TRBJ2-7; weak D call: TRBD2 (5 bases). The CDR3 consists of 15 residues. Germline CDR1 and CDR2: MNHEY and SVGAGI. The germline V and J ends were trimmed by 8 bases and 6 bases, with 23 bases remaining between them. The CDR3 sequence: CASRSDWGPHFEQYF. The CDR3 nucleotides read TGTGCCAGCCGTAGCGACTGGGGTCCCCACTTCGAGCAGTACTTC.